This T cell receptor (beta chain) was sequenced for a study of T cells in Graves' hyperthyroidism and ophthalmopathy. Amplified regions were TCR beta CDR3 sequences from RNA transcripts. The TCR CDR3 was amplified in a first-round RT-PCR using the HTBI primer set. TCRdb processed the multiplex PCR reads anew with MiXCR; each CDR3 protein has one entry. In the table there are roughly 650,000 distinct CDR3 sequences, more than 15% of which are singletons. At least ten counts were recorded for this clonotype. What it binds is not known. Study-wide results and limits: Most thyroid clonotypes expanded above 0.001 were also detected in blood. In validation, the model predicted ophthalmopathy. These predictions came a median about 6.8 months before onset. Patients with ophthalmopathy were separated from those with stable hyperthyroidism by a 13 V-J model.

Disease lasting under 3 months, a NOSPECS grade of at least 4, and a Clinical Activity Score of at least 3 were features of the ophthalmopathy patients. Germline V lookup: CDR1 MDHEN, CDR2 SYDVKM. V shed 5 bases and J shed 9 bases, with 11 bases lying between them. The CDR3 has 12 amino acids. The clonotype was recovered from a woman aged 35 to 49 with Graves' ophthalmopathy. V is TRBV28 and J is TRBJ2-1; D gene unclear. Sequenced sample: blood. The CDR3, as DNA: TGTGCCAGCAGTCAAATGCCGGGTGAGCAGTTCTTC. Translation: CASSQMPGEQFF.